This T cell receptor beta chain was observed in a study of neurological immune-mediated disorders. The CDR3 sequence is 13 residues long. In germline, CDR1 is DFQATT, CDR2 SNEGSKA (reference sequence). V was clipped by 2 bases and J by 7 bases, with 11 bases between them. TCRdb re-called the 5' RACE reads through MiXCR, storing one row per CDR3 protein. There are 65,000 to 95,000 distinct CDR3 sequences in the sample; 4.5% to 6.5% occur only once, and about 2.4% lies in the top ten. The chain is built from TRBV20-1 and TRBJ2-2; the D gene is possibly TRBD1 (6 bases). This TCR derives from a woman under 40 with multiple sclerosis. Sequencing was performed on PBMCs. The CDR3 here is CSARPLTGGELFF. Written as DNA, the CDR3 is TGCAGTGCTAGACCTCTGACAGGCGGGGAGCTGTTTTTT.